This T cell receptor beta chain is drawn from a study of CD8+ T cells in alopecia areata. Whole-study context: A regimen of oral tofacitinib, 5 to 10 mg twice daily, was given to treated patients. The drug, tofacitinib, lasted 6 to 18 months, followed by 6 months off drug. Whole-study findings and limits: Any link of baseline CD8+ expansion to response, resting on one nonresponder, remains uncertain. There were also resident alphabeta T cells of normal skin sequenced in scalp samples.

This CDR3 contains 13 residues. Trimming removed 8 bases from V and 1 base from J, with 14 bases in between. Germline CDR1 is GTSNPN and CDR2 is SVGIG (reference sequence). Extraction of RNA preceded its reverse transcription into cDNA, which served as the sequencing template. Profiling relied on immunoSEQ multiplex PCR, and the TCRdb table lists in-frame clones only, not all of them. The profile shows 100,000 to 150,000 clones, 58% of them singletons. Sample treatment: oral pan-JAK inhibitor, 5-10 mg twice daily. About this clone: Its antigen is still unknown.

V usage is TRBV30 and J usage is TRBJ1-1; tentatively, D is TRBD1 (5 bases). The sample was CD8+ T cells sorted from blood, taken at week 4, from a patient treated with tofacitinib. The TCR comes from a human donor with alopecia areata. The CDR3 DNA sequence: TGTGCCGCAACGGGACCCCCGAACACTGAAGCTTTCTTT. Encoded protein: CAATGPPNTEAFF.